This TCR beta chain was sequenced during a study of blood T cell repertoires in COVID-19. Whole-study context: Samples representing acute and convalescent COVID-19 were sourced from the United States, Italy and Spain. T cells, B-cell-depleted T cells, or PBMCs provided the cDNA or gDNA that served as material.

Trimming cost V 1 base and J 9 bases, with 12 bases left between them. Germline V gene data show CDR1 as MNHNS and CDR2 as SASEGT. This CDR3 is 14 amino acids long. Under the authors' procedure: From reference gene primer amplification, estimates of nucleated cell counts were derived. Clones were read by immunoSEQ multiplex PCR, and TCRdb kept only the in-frame ones, dropping some. V and J calls and clone size are copied from that table; D and trimming were computed from the DNA. The table has around 260,000 clones, about nine tenths seen once. The sequenced sample was peripheral blood. The genes are TRBV6-1 and TRBJ2-2; maybe TRBD2 (7 bases). The receptor was derived from a person aged 18 to 30 with COVID-19, enrolled during active disease. The CDR3 coding sequence is TGTGCCAGCAGTGAAGGGGGGGGGCTCAGGGAGCTGTTTTTT. It encodes CASSEGGGLRELFF.